These 14 T cell receptor beta chains came from one sample sequenced in a study of liver allograft versus peripheral blood T cells. Study in general: Transplanted-liver T cell receptor repertoires were compared with recipients' peripheral blood repertoires.

TCRdb re-called the reads through MiXCR, storing one row per CDR3 protein. This sample carries approximately 9,800 distinct CDR3 sequences, roughly a quarter of them seen once, and the ten largest clones take roughly 8.7%. The receptors come from a human patient who had a liver transplant. The graft donor may have contributed some T cells.

By sample fraction, this clonotype is medium-sized. The rearrangement uses TRBV24-1 and TRBJ2-2; 12 bases line up with TRBD1. This CDR3 is built from 16 residues. After removal of 4 bases from V and 6 bases from J, the junction contained 5 bases not matched to a gene. Germline CDR1 KGHDR, CDR2 SFDVKD. The CDR3 protein is CATSDPGQGASGELFF. The DNA for the CDR3 is TGTGCCACCAGTGACCCGGGACAGGGGGCTTCCGGGGAGCTGTTTTTT.

The chain links TRBV28 to TRBJ2-2; D is perhaps TRBD1 or TRBD2 (5 bases each). CDR1 MDHEN and CDR2 SYDVKM come from the germline V gene. The germline V and J ends were trimmed by 5 bases and 0 bases, with 13 bases remaining between them. The CDR3 consists of 16 residues. CDR3 sequence (DNA): TGTGCCAGCAGTCTACCCGGGGCTTCGAACACCGGGGAGCTGTTTTTT. This sequence encodes CASSLPGASNTGELFF.

This clonotype is labeled as medium-sized. The V gene is TRBV28, the J gene TRBJ2-5; no definite D call. Germline V gene data show CDR1 as MDHEN and CDR2 as SYDVKM. V was clipped by 2 bases and J by 5 bases, with 15 bases between them. The CDR3 extends over 15 amino acids. CDR3 nucleotide sequence: TGTGCCAGCAGTTTACCCCCAACCAATGGGGAGACCCAGTACTTC. Translation: CASSLPPTNGETQYF.

Within the sample, this clonotype is medium-sized. The chain employs TRBV20-1 and TRBJ1-2; no reliable D call. CDR1 is DFQATT and CDR2 is SNEGSKA in the germline V gene (reference sequence). CDR3 length: 15 residues. Trimming took 0 bases from V and 10 from J, leaving 21 bases between them. The CDR3 reads CSARDALSGMWDYTF. The CDR3 nucleotides are TGCAGTGCTAGAGACGCCCTCTCGGGAATGTGGGACTACACCTTC.

This chain links TRBV28 with TRBJ1-1, with 7 bases identical to TRBD1. V gave up 2 bases and J gave up 1 base; unmatched junction bases: 7. Germline CDR1 MDHEN, CDR2 SYDVKM. CDR3 size: 16 residues. CDR3 sequence: CASSLKGGTANTEAFF. DNA of the CDR3: TGTGCCAGCAGTTTAAAGGGGGGGACAGCGAACACTGAAGCTTTCTTT. Supplemented by reference TRBV28 and TRBJ1-1, the full variable domain reads DVKVTQSSRYLVKRTGEKVFLECVQDMDHENMFWYRQDPGLGLRLIYFSYDVKMKEKGDIPEGYSVSREKKERFSLILESASTNQTSMYLCASSLKGGTANTEAFFGQGTRLTVV.

Within the sample, this clonotype is medium-sized. The chain recombines TRBV10-3 with TRBJ2-7; D tentatively reads TRBD1 or TRBD2 (5 bases each). The CDR3 contains 16 residues. Per germline, CDR1 ENHRY and CDR2 SYGVKD. V was shortened by 7 bases and J by 3 bases, with 22 bases between the two germline ends. DNA for the CDR3: TGTGCCATCACCCACCACGAGGGGCAGGGCGGCTACGAGCAGTACTTC. Its translation is CAITHHEGQGGYEQYF.

The chain recombines TRBV7-2 with TRBJ1-6; 7 bases fit TRBD1. Losses at the gene ends were 5 bases for V and 7 bases for J; bases not matched to a gene: 5. The CDR3 length is 14 residues. CDR1 is SGHTA and CDR2 is FQGNSA in the germline V gene. DNA for the CDR3: TGTGCCAGCAGCCCGGGACAGCTAAATTCACCCCTCCACTTT. Protein sequence: CASSPGQLNSPLHF.

This clonotype was seen at least ten times. The rearrangement joins TRBV7-3 to TRBJ1-2; TRBD1 agrees at 7 bases. CDR1 is SGHTA and CDR2 is FQGTGA in the germline V gene. The V gene end was trimmed by 0 bases and the J gene end by 6 bases; junction bases not matched to a gene: 1. This CDR3 contains 13 residues. CDR3 in amino acids: CASSLTQGHGYTF. The CDR3 nucleotides read TGTGCCAGCAGCTTAACACAGGGGCATGGCTACACCTTC.

By its share, this clonotype is medium-sized. The genes are TRBV6-5 and TRBJ1-6; D gene unclear. Per the germline V gene, CDR1 is MNHEY and CDR2 is SVGAGI. The CDR3 is made up of 16 amino acids. V shed 4 bases and J shed 14 bases, with 24 bases lying between them. The CDR3, as DNA: TGTGCCAGCAGTTTTAGCTCCCTCGCAGCATTTAGAACCCTCCACTTT. It specifies CASSFSSLAAFRTLHF.

This clonotype was detected many times. The chain is built from TRBV19 and TRBJ1-5; a weak D match, TRBD1 (6 bases). CDR3 length equals 11 residues. The ends were cut back, 11 bases at V and 7 bases at J, with 12 bases in the middle. Germline V CDR1 and CDR2: LNHDA, SQIVND (reference sequence). CDR3 region: CASGGGQPQHF. For the CDR3, the DNA is TGTGCCTCTGGGGGCGGACAGCCCCAGCATTTT. Looking up the rest from reference TRBV19 and TRBJ1-5 gives the full variable domain: DGGITQSPKYLFRKEGQNVTLSCEQNLNHDAMYWYRQDPGQGLRLIYYSQIVNDFQKGDIAEGYSVSREKKESFPLTVTSAQKNPTAFYLCASGGGQPQHFGDGTRLSIL.

Sample share makes this clonotype medium-sized. This chain uses TRBV27 with TRBJ2-1, with 11 bases fitting TRBD2. V gave up 6 bases and J gave up 1 base; unmatched junction bases: 5. CDR1 and CDR2 (germline): MNHEY, SMNVEV (reference sequence). The CDR3 runs 16 residues. This CDR3 reads CASRNLAGGSYNEQFF. The CDR3 nucleotides read TGTGCCAGCAGAAATCTAGCGGGAGGATCCTACAATGAGCAGTTCTTC.

This clonotype is classed as medium-sized. The chain joins TRBV6-2 or TRBV6-3 to TRBJ1-5; the D gene is possibly TRBD1 (5 bases). CDR3 length: 12 residues. V was clipped by 5 bases and J by 6 bases, with 8 bases between them. Germline CDR1 is MNHEY and CDR2 is SVGEGT. CDR3 region: CASSRRGQPQHF. The DNA of the CDR3 is TGTGCCAGCAGTCGTAGGGGTCAGCCCCAGCATTTT.

This chain connects TRBV7-9 to TRBJ1-1; tentatively, D is TRBD1 (5 bases). CDR1 SEHNR and CDR2 FQNEAQ come from the germline V gene (reference sequence). The CDR3 consists of 13 residues. Trimming shortened V by 8 bases and J by 5 bases, and 15 bases separated the two germline ends. CDR3 DNA sequence: TGTGCCAGCCGACCGTCGGGGGGAACTGAAGCTTTCTTT. Its translation is CASRPSGGTEAFF.

This clonotype has a handful of counts. The chain joins TRBV19 to TRBJ2-2; no clear D. The CDR3 spans 16 residues. The germline V gene encodes CDR1 LNHDA and CDR2 SQIVND (reference sequence). The V gene lost 7 bases and the J gene lost 5 bases, with 20 bases spanning the gap. The CDR3 reads CASTQGLHPGTGELFF. The CDR3 coding sequence is TGTGCCAGTACCCAAGGTCTTCATCCTGGGACCGGGGAGCTGTTTTTT.